The 25 T cell receptor beta chains in this list originate from one sample, sequenced in a study of Graves' ophthalmopathy and Graves' hyperthyroidism. For repertoire sequencing, the TCR beta CDR3 regions were amplified from RNA transcripts. A first-round RT-PCR used HTBI primers, followed by a second-round multiplex PCR. TCRdb processed the multiplex PCR reads anew with MiXCR; each CDR3 protein has one entry. The sample records hundreds of thousands of distinct CDR3 sequences, about two fifths being singletons. The sample comprised peripheral blood. The receptors come from an adult man with Graves' ophthalmopathy.

V is TRBV11-2 and J is TRBJ2-5; 9 positions match TRBD1. V lost 5 bases to trimming and J lost 5 bases; unmatched junction nucleotides: 9. The CDR3 totals 15 residues. CDR1 is SGHAT and CDR2 is FQNNGV in the germline V gene. This CDR3 is CASSARTGEGETQYF. CDR3 nucleotides: TGTGCCAGCAGCGCAAGGACAGGGGAAGGGGAGACCCAGTACTTC.

The rearrangement uses TRBV2 and TRBJ1-2; 7 nucleotides line up with TRBD1. The V and J ends lost 10 bases and 6 bases, in that order; junction bases with no gene match: 14. The V gene's germline CDR1 is SNHLY and CDR2 FYNNEI. CDR3 size: 14 residues. The CDR3 loop reads CAIRTGGSGDGYTF. CDR3 sequence (DNA): TGTGCCATCAGGACAGGAGGCTCAGGGGATGGCTACACCTTC.

Here the CDR3 DNA reads TGTGCCATCAGTGTTATGGGCGAGCAGCCCCAGCATTTT. Translated, it gives CAISVMGEQPQHF. The V call is TRBV10-3, the J call TRBJ1-5; D remains unclear. CDR1 ENHRY and CDR2 SYGVKD come from the germline V gene. With 4 bases removed from V and 7 bases from J, the gap between germline ends came to 11 bases. The CDR3 runs 13 residues.

Many counts were recorded for this clonotype. This sequence joins TRBV7-2 and TRBJ1-4; 9 nucleotides line up with TRBD1. The V gene end was trimmed by 5 bases and the J gene end by 3 bases; junction bases not matched to a gene: 16. CDR3 length: 19 residues. The germline gives CDR1 SGHTA, CDR2 FQGNSA. This CDR3 reads CASSSTGGAWNGPNEKLFF. The CDR3 bases are TGTGCCAGCAGCAGCACAGGGGGCGCTTGGAATGGTCCTAATGAAAAACTGTTTTTT.

The V gene is TRBV29-1, the J gene TRBJ2-6; D is unresolved. V lost 3 bases and J lost 3, with 15 bases in between. This CDR3 contains 16 residues. Germline V lookup: CDR1 SQVTM, CDR2 ANQGSEA. CDR3 bases: TGCAGCGTTGAGGACGGTGGGCCTGTTGGGGCCAACGTCCTGACTTTC. As protein: CSVEDGGPVGANVLTF. The full variable domain, in which reference TRBV29-1 and TRBJ2-6 provide the parts outside the CDR3, is SAVISQKPSRDICQRGTSLTIQCQVDSQVTMMFWYRQQPGQSLTLIATANQGSEATYESGFVIDKFPISRPNLTFSTLTVSNMSPEDSSIYLCSVEDGGPVGANVLTFGAGSRLTVL.

The chain has TRBV7-8 and TRBJ2-7, with D maybe TRBD2 (7 bases). CDR3 length: 15 residues. The V gene lost 5 bases and the J gene lost 7 bases, with 21 bases spanning the gap. Germline lookup yields CDR1 SGHVS and CDR2 FQNEAQ. CDR3 bases: TGTGCCAGCAGCCCGGATGGGGGGGGCTCAGATGAGCAGTACTTC. It encodes CASSPDGGGSDEQYF.

There are many counts of this clonotype. The chain carries TRBV2 and TRBJ1-6; weak D call: TRBD1 (5 bases). Per the germline V gene, CDR1 is SNHLY and CDR2 is FYNNEI. This CDR3 comprises 14 residues. Trimming stripped 6 bases from V and 9 bases from J, with 15 bases between. Written as DNA, the CDR3 is TGTGCCAGCAGCGGGGGAAGAGCTCCTTCACCCCTCCACTTT. As protein: CASSGGRAPSPLHF.

This clonotype was counted at least ten times. The chain joins TRBV7-2 to TRBJ1-3; D uncertain. The germline gives CDR1 SGHTA, CDR2 FQGNSA. The CDR3 has 14 residues. Trimming took 2 bases from V and 4 from J, leaving 9 bases between them. CDR3 amino acids: CASSLNPGGNTIYF. The CDR3 DNA reads as TGTGCCAGCAGCTTAAACCCCGGGGGAAACACCATATATTTT.

The chain combines TRBV20-1 with TRBJ2-7; 11 bases map to TRBD1. Losses at the gene ends were 6 bases for V and 4 bases for J; bases not matched to a gene: 17. Germline loops: CDR1 DFQATT, CDR2 SNEGSKA (reference sequence). The CDR3 loop spans 17 amino acids. The CDR3 bases are TGCAGTGCCAGCAGCCCCCGCAGGACAGGGGGCGCTTACGAGCAGTACTTC. Amino acid sequence: CSASSPRRTGGAYEQYF.

The V and J genes are TRBV7-2 and TRBJ2-5; 7 bases are shared with TRBD2. Germline CDR1 is SGHTA and CDR2 is FQGNSA. J was trimmed by 2 bases and V by 5 bases; bases with no gene match: 5. The CDR3 contains 14 residues. CDR3 DNA sequence: TGTGCCAGCAGCCCGCGGGGGAATCAAGAGACCCAGTACTTC. Translation: CASSPRGNQETQYF.

This clonotype was observed a few times. The genes are TRBV4-2 and TRBJ2-5, with TRBD2 as a possible D gene (5 bases). The CDR3 contains 14 residues. Germline V gene data show CDR1 as LGHNA and CDR2 as YNFKEQ. The V and J ends lost 0 bases and 5 bases respectively, with 10 bases between them. The CDR3 here is CASSQDLQRETQYF. For the CDR3, the DNA is TGTGCCAGCAGCCAAGATCTCCAGCGGGAGACCCAGTACTTC.

This chain links TRBV29-1 with TRBJ2-5; D may match TRBD1 or TRBD2 (5 bases each). The CDR3 has 11 residues. V shed 3 bases and J shed 4 bases, with 6 bases lying between them. CDR1 is SQVTM, CDR2 ANQGSEA, per germline. CDR3 protein: CSVDGTETQYF. DNA of the CDR3: TGCAGCGTTGACGGGACAGAGACCCAGTACTTC.

The rearrangement links TRBV7-2 to TRBJ1-6; the D gene is possibly TRBD1 (5 bases). CDR1 is SGHTA, CDR2 FQGNSA, per germline. The length of the CDR3 is 13 residues. V was clipped by 1 base and J by 14 bases, with 12 bases between them. The CDR3 DNA reads as TGTGCCAGCAGCTTAGGGGATGGGGCAACCCTCCACTTT. Protein: CASSLGDGATLHF.

This clonotype was found many times. This chain uses TRBV10-3 with TRBJ1-1; the D gene is possibly TRBD1 (5 bases). V dropped 7 bases and J dropped 4 bases, with 16 bases sitting between them. Germline V gene sequence: CDR1 ENHRY, CDR2 SYGVKD. The CDR3 consists of 14 residues. For the CDR3, the DNA is TGTGCCATCAATGTCGGGGGTTTATCCACTGAAGCTTTCTTT. This translates into CAINVGGLSTEAFF.

This clonotype was recorded a few times. The chain employs TRBV4-1 and TRBJ1-6; D ambiguous. Germline V gives CDR1 MGHRA, CDR2 YSYEKL. Trimming shortened V by 3 bases and J by 5 bases, and 11 bases separated the two germline ends. The CDR3 length is 15 residues. The CDR3 protein is CASSHYSTNNSPLHF. CDR3 in DNA: TGCGCCAGCAGCCACTACAGTACGAATAATTCACCCCTCCACTTT.

This clonotype has a count of ten or more. The chain has TRBV7-2 and TRBJ2-7; D is unclear. Germline CDR1 SGHTA, CDR2 FQGNSA. The CDR3 length is 11 residues. Trimming stripped 2 bases from V and 5 bases from J, with 4 bases between. The CDR3, as DNA: TGTGCCAGCAGCTTAATTGACGAGCAGTACTTC. Protein: CASSLIDEQYF.

This rearrangement joins TRBV29-1 to TRBJ2-7, with 8 bases identical to TRBD2. The DNA matches TRBJ2-1 better at its end, which makes the J call doubtful. CDR1 and CDR2 (germline): SQVTM, ANQGSEA. The CDR3 consists of 14 residues. Here the CDR3 DNA reads TGCAGCGTTGGAGGACTAGCTTCCGACAATGAGCAGTTCTTC. Its translation is CSVGGLASDNEQFF.

This clonotype was picked up many times. The chain has TRBV10-3 and TRBJ1-6; maybe TRBD1 (5 bases). Germline loops: CDR1 ENHRY, CDR2 SYGVKD. The CDR3 sequence is 14 residues long. Trimming cost V 6 bases and J 7 bases, with 13 bases left between them. CDR3 sequence reads: CAISRDAHNSPLHF. DNA of the CDR3: TGTGCCATCAGCCGGGACGCCCACAATTCACCCCTCCACTTT.

About this clonotype: This could be a read error, since a much larger clone is one nucleotide away. The V gene is TRBV19, the J gene TRBJ1-2, with TRBD1 matching over 7 bases. The CDR3 is 15 amino acids. V shed 6 bases, J shed 4 bases, and the junction held 11 bases outside the gene matches. Germline assignment: CDR1 LNHDA and CDR2 SQIVND (reference sequence). CDR3 residues: CASRKDRLGGYGYTF. DNA for the CDR3: TGTGCCAGTAGAAAGGACAGGTTGGGCGGCTATGGCTACACCTTC.

For this clonotype: The CDR3 end shows no conserved phenylalanine or tryptophan, and so a read error is likely. The V gene is TRBV7-6, the J gene TRBJ1-2, with D possibly being TRBD1 (6 bases). The germline V gene has CDR1 SGHVS and CDR2 FNYEAQ. Trimming took off 5 bases at V and 5 bases at J, with 15 bases between the two ends. The CDR3 spans 14 residues. CDR3 coding DNA: TGTGCCAGCAGCCCAGGGGACTCCCTATATGGCTACACCCTC. Amino acids: CASSPGDSLYGYTL.

This clonotype has a count of ten or more. The V call is TRBV12-3 or TRBV12-4, the J call TRBJ1-2; D gene uncertain. This CDR3 spans 11 amino acids. The V end lost 5 bases, the J end lost 8 bases, and 9 bases lay between the germline ends. The DNA of the CDR3 is TGTGCCAGCAGTGATATTTGGGGCTACACCTTC. Its protein product is CASSDIWGYTF.

This clonotype was seen ten or more times. The chain joins TRBV2 to TRBJ1-2, with no clear D. This CDR3 has 13 residues. V lost 5 bases, J lost 5 bases, and 12 bases lay in between. Germline loops: CDR1 SNHLY, CDR2 FYNNEI. The CDR3 DNA follows: TGTGCCAGCAGTCGGGGTCGGCAATATGGCTACACCTTC. It encodes CASSRGRQYGYTF. Looking up the rest from reference TRBV2 and TRBJ1-2 gives the full variable domain: EPEVTQTPSHQVTQMGQEVILRCVPISNHLYFYWYRQILGQKVEFLVSFYNNEISEKSEIFDDQFSVERPDGSNFTLKIRSTKLEDSAMYFCASSRGRQYGYTFGSGTRLTVV.

This chain uses TRBV20-1 with TRBJ1-4; D call uncertain. Trimming stripped 3 bases from V and 6 bases from J, with 11 bases between. The CDR3 has 13 residues. Germline V lookup: CDR1 DFQATT, CDR2 SNEGSKA (reference sequence). CDR3 residues: CSASRAGDEKLFF. CDR3 bases: TGCAGTGCTAGCCGGGCGGGCGATGAAAAACTGTTTTTT.

V is TRBV10-3 and J is TRBJ1-2; a possible D gene is TRBD1 (5 bases). V dropped 4 bases and J dropped 4 bases, with 16 bases sitting between them. Per the germline V gene, CDR1 is ENHRY and CDR2 is SYGVKD. The CDR3 covers 15 residues. The CDR3 sequence: CAISASGEGRYGYTF. For the CDR3, the DNA is TGTGCCATCAGTGCCTCCGGGGAGGGGCGCTATGGCTACACCTTC.

This clonotype appeared a few times. The gene calls are TRBV9 and TRBJ2-5; 9 bases line up with TRBD2. Unmatched junction bases numbered 8, after V lost 2 bases and J lost 3 bases. The CDR3 totals 16 residues. Germline loops: CDR1 SGDLS, CDR2 YYNGEE. Here the CDR3 reads CASSVSLAGPKETQYF. In DNA form, the CDR3 reads TGTGCCAGCAGCGTGAGTCTAGCGGGGCCCAAAGAGACCCAGTACTTC.